This is a list of T cell receptor beta chains from one sample in a study of cytotoxic CD8 clonotypes in ibrutinib-treated CLL. Clones were sequenced by immunoSEQ multiplex PCR, and TCRdb holds only the in-frame ones, with some missing. The data contain some 43,000 clones, less than 70% of them seen just once; the ten biggest clones take up about 13%. Sequenced here: PBMCs, sampled after 12 months of ibrutinib treatment. The source of these receptors is a human donor with chronic lymphocytic leukemia. The CDR3 runs from the conserved cysteine through the conserved F or W. Each record gives: J gene, CDR3 length, clone size, V gene, D gene, CDR3 protein, CDR3 DNA. D genes are given only for firm matches. Part of the rows lack a size; the others show once, few, many or a class for expanded clones.

J gene: TRBJ1-2; CDR3 length: 13; clone size: NA; V gene: TRBV7-9; D gene: NA; CDR3 protein: CASSLARDYGYTF; CDR3 DNA: TGTGCCAGCAGCTTAGCGCGGGACTATGGCTACACCTTC
J gene: TRBJ1-4; CDR3 length: 13; clone size: NA; V gene: TRBV6-6; D gene: NA; CDR3 protein: CASSYRGNEKLFF; CDR3 DNA: TGTGCCAGCAGTTATAGGGGAAATGAAAAACTGTTTTTT
J gene: TRBJ2-5; CDR3 length: 12; clone size: NA; V gene: TRBV29-1; D gene: NA; CDR3 protein: CSVSRNQETQYF; CDR3 DNA: TGCAGCGTCTCTAGGAACCAAGAGACCCAGTACTTC
J gene: TRBJ2-7; CDR3 length: 14; clone size: NA; V gene: TRBV7-9; D gene: TRBD1; CDR3 protein: CASSPWDSPYEQYF; CDR3 DNA: TGTGCCAGCAGCCCATGGGACAGCCCCTACGAGCAGTACTTC
J gene: TRBJ1-1; CDR3 length: 15; clone size: NA; V gene: TRBV7-9; D gene: NA; CDR3 protein: CASRGGQRVNTEAFF; CDR3 DNA: TGTGCCAGCAGGGGAGGACAGAGAGTGAACACTGAAGCTTTCTTT
J gene: TRBJ1-6; CDR3 length: 19; clone size: NA; V gene: TRBV4-1; D gene: NA; CDR3 protein: CASSQDLFGFQKRSSPLHF; CDR3 DNA: TGCGCCAGCAGCCAAGATCTTTTTGGATTCCAGAAGAGATCTTCACCCCTCCACTTT
J gene: TRBJ2-6; CDR3 length: 15; clone size: NA; V gene: TRBV7-3; D gene: NA; CDR3 protein: CASSLTGSGANVLTF; CDR3 DNA: TGTGCCAGCAGCTTAACCGGTTCTGGGGCCAACGTCCTGACTTTC
J gene: TRBJ1-6; CDR3 length: 14; clone size: many; V gene: TRBV7-3; D gene: TRBD1; CDR3 protein: CASSSGQGNSPLHF; CDR3 DNA: TGTGCCAGCAGCTCCGGACAGGGTAATTCACCCCTCCACTTT
J gene: TRBJ2-1; CDR3 length: 13; clone size: few; V gene: TRBV5-1; D gene: NA; CDR3 protein: CASSWTPNNEQFF; CDR3 DNA: TGCGCCAGCAGCTGGACCCCTAACAATGAGCAGTTCTTC
J gene: TRBJ2-2; CDR3 length: 14; clone size: NA; V gene: TRBV19; D gene: TRBD1; CDR3 protein: CASSGTGNTGELFF; CDR3 DNA: TGTGCCAGTAGTGGGACAGGGAACACCGGGGAGCTGTTTTTT
J gene: TRBJ2-7; CDR3 length: 16; clone size: medium-sized; V gene: TRBV6-5; D gene: TRBD1; CDR3 protein: CASSYPLQGGGYEQYF; CDR3 DNA: TGTGCCAGCAGTTACCCCCTACAGGGGGGAGGCTACGAGCAGTACTTC
J gene: TRBJ2-7; CDR3 length: 13; clone size: NA; V gene: TRBV7-2; D gene: NA; CDR3 protein: CASSPGSMGEQYF; CDR3 DNA: TGTGCCAGCAGCCCGGGCTCTATGGGGGAGCAGTACTTC
J gene: TRBJ1-2; CDR3 length: 16; clone size: NA; V gene: TRBV27; D gene: NA; CDR3 protein: CASSLSHGEGGHGYTF; CDR3 DNA: TGTGCCAGCAGTTTATCCCACGGTGAGGGAGGGCATGGCTACACCTTC
J gene: TRBJ1-2; CDR3 length: 13; clone size: few; V gene: TRBV19; D gene: NA; CDR3 protein: CASSKAGVYGYTF; CDR3 DNA: TGTGCCAGTAGTAAGGCAGGGGTATATGGCTACACCTTC
J gene: TRBJ1-1; CDR3 length: 13; clone size: NA; V gene: TRBV19; D gene: NA; CDR3 protein: CASKVGINTEAFF; CDR3 DNA: TGTGCCAGTAAAGTAGGGATAAACACTGAAGCTTTCTTT
J gene: TRBJ2-7; CDR3 length: 17; clone size: NA; V gene: TRBV19; D gene: NA; CDR3 protein: CASSVYGISGYSYEQYF; CDR3 DNA: TGTGCCAGTAGTGTCTATGGGATTAGCGGTTACTCCTACGAGCAGTACTTC
J gene: TRBJ1-4; CDR3 length: 12; clone size: once; V gene: TRBV6-1; D gene: NA; CDR3 protein: CASSPLGEKLFF; CDR3 DNA: TGTGCCAGCAGCCCTTTAGGTGAAAAACTGTTTTTT
J gene: TRBJ2-7; CDR3 length: 19; clone size: NA; V gene: TRBV6-1; D gene: NA; CDR3 protein: CASSEILLGPGAISYEQYF; CDR3 DNA: TGTGCCAGCAGTGAAATCCTCCTGGGCCCGGGGGCAATCTCCTACGAGCAGTACTTC
J gene: TRBJ1-5; CDR3 length: 15; clone size: many; V gene: TRBV2; D gene: NA; CDR3 protein: CASRAERYSNQPQHF; CDR3 DNA: TGTGCCAGCAGGGCAGAAAGATATAGCAATCAGCCCCAGCATTTT
J gene: TRBJ1-3; CDR3 length: 15; clone size: NA; V gene: TRBV7-9; D gene: NA; CDR3 protein: CASSLSWASGNTIYF; CDR3 DNA: TGTGCCAGCAGCTTATCCTGGGCCTCTGGAAACACCATATATTTT
J gene: TRBJ1-5; CDR3 length: 15; clone size: once; V gene: TRBV27; D gene: NA; CDR3 protein: CASSLSRQNNQPQHF; CDR3 DNA: TGTGCCAGCAGTTTATCAAGACAGAACAATCAGCCCCAGCATTTT
J gene: TRBJ2-7; CDR3 length: 18; clone size: NA; V gene: TRBV27; D gene: TRBD1; CDR3 protein: CASSSSPGTGGWSYEQYF; CDR3 DNA: TGTGCCAGCAGTTCCTCCCCCGGGACAGGGGGCTGGTCCTACGAGCAGTACTTC
J gene: TRBJ2-2; CDR3 length: 15; clone size: NA; V gene: TRBV27; D gene: NA; CDR3 protein: CASSLLFTEHGELFF; CDR3 DNA: TGTGCCAGCAGTTTATTGTTTACCGAACACGGGGAGCTGTTTTTT
J gene: TRBJ1-1; CDR3 length: 15; clone size: once; V gene: TRBV23-1; D gene: NA; CDR3 protein: CASSPGGLKNTEAFF; CDR3 DNA: TGCGCCAGCAGTCCGGGGGGCCTCAAGAACACTGAAGCTTTCTTT
J gene: TRBJ1-4; CDR3 length: 12; clone size: NA; V gene: TRBV5-4; D gene: NA; CDR3 protein: CASSRVGEKLFF; CDR3 DNA: TGTGCCAGCAGCCGTGTAGGGGAAAAACTGTTTTTT
J gene: TRBJ1-1; CDR3 length: 14; clone size: NA; V gene: TRBV18; D gene: NA; CDR3 protein: CASSPRGRVTEAFF; CDR3 DNA: TGTGCCAGCTCACCACGTGGCAGGGTCACTGAAGCTTTCTTT
J gene: TRBJ2-4; CDR3 length: 15; clone size: NA; V gene: TRBV27; D gene: NA; CDR3 protein: CASSLGGASKNIQYF; CDR3 DNA: TGTGCCAGCAGTTTAGGCGGGGCATCCAAAAACATTCAGTACTTC
J gene: TRBJ2-1; CDR3 length: 12; clone size: NA; V gene: TRBV7-2; D gene: NA; CDR3 protein: CASSHRSYEQFF; CDR3 DNA: TGTGCCAGCAGCCACCGGAGCTATGAGCAGTTCTTC
J gene: TRBJ2-1; CDR3 length: 11; clone size: few; V gene: TRBV28; D gene: NA; CDR3 protein: CASSLRIEQFF; CDR3 DNA: TGTGCCAGCAGTCTAAGAATTGAGCAGTTCTTC
J gene: TRBJ1-4; CDR3 length: 13; clone size: NA; V gene: TRBV2; D gene: NA; CDR3 protein: CASSALGPGKLFF; CDR3 DNA: TGTGCCAGCAGTGCCCTGGGGCCGGGAAAACTGTTTTTT
J gene: TRBJ1-6; CDR3 length: 14; clone size: few; V gene: TRBV4-2; D gene: NA; CDR3 protein: CASSQDLRDSPLHF; CDR3 DNA: TGTGCCAGCAGCCAAGATTTGAGGGATTCACCCCTCCACTTT
J gene: TRBJ1-4; CDR3 length: 15; clone size: NA; V gene: TRBV10-2; D gene: NA; CDR3 protein: CASRVTGSPNEKLFF; CDR3 DNA: TGCGCCAGCAGAGTAACAGGGAGTCCTAATGAAAAACTGTTTTTT
J gene: TRBJ1-2; CDR3 length: 13; clone size: NA; V gene: TRBV7-9; D gene: TRBD1; CDR3 protein: CASTQTGDYGYTF; CDR3 DNA: TGTGCCAGCACCCAGACAGGGGACTATGGCTACACCTTC
J gene: TRBJ1-1; CDR3 length: 14; clone size: NA; V gene: TRBV5-1; D gene: TRBD1; CDR3 protein: CASSRDREGTEAFF; CDR3 DNA: TGCGCCAGCAGCCGAGACAGGGAGGGCACTGAAGCTTTCTTT
J gene: TRBJ2-5; CDR3 length: 15; clone size: NA; V gene: TRBV28; D gene: TRBD2; CDR3 protein: CASRVAGGPGETQYF; CDR3 DNA: TGTGCCAGCAGGGTAGCGGGGGGGCCTGGAGAGACCCAGTACTTC
J gene: TRBJ1-5; CDR3 length: 13; clone size: NA; V gene: TRBV29-1; D gene: NA; CDR3 protein: CSVAGDSNQPQHF; CDR3 DNA: TGCAGCGTTGCAGGGGATAGCAATCAGCCCCAGCATTTT